These T cell receptor beta chains were read from a single sample in a study of T cell repertoires in cytomegalovirus infection. A single record per CDR3 protein comes from TCRdb applying MiXCR to the reads. This sample has some 200,000 distinct CDR3 sequences, with roughly a fifth found just once. The material sequenced was PBMCs. Every receptor here comes from a human donor in good health (CMV status not recorded). Some clones in this sample may be carry-over from other donors' samples. Each CDR3 is given without its conserved first and last residue.

v_call	cdr3_length	j_call	cdr3_aa
TRBV14	14	TRBJ2-5	ASSHWTGSRPETQY
TRBV14	18	TRBJ2-5	ASSQDTAGTSGRSAETQY
TRBV7-6	13	TRBJ2-7	ASSPRTSGAYEQY
TRBV24-1	14	TRBJ2-5	ATSERTTTAGETQY
TRBV20-1	13	TRBJ2-5	SAREAGGGRETQY
TRBV27	13	TRBJ2-7	ANRMVGRYSYEQY
TRBV11-2	11	TRBJ1-1	ASSLTGGREAF
TRBV6-1	12	TRBJ1-2	ASSEAGSYYGYT
TRBV5-1	11	TRBJ2-5	ASSMGLAETQY
TRBV20-1	13	TRBJ2-3	SAPTSGGRADTQY
TRBV6-5	13	TRBJ1-5	ASRLREASNQPQH
TRBV6-6	15	TRBJ1-2	ASSSDRGGPANYGYT
TRBV28	11	TRBJ2-7	ASALGHYYEQY
TRBV2	10	TRBJ2-5	ASSEAWETQY
TRBV12-3/TRBV12-4	14	TRBJ1-6	ASSSTGGASGSPLH
TRBV28	17	TRBJ2-1	ASSSNPGRESGPDNEQF
TRBV4-3	15	TRBJ2-5	ASSQPPGGGSGETQY
TRBV7-9	8	TRBJ2-1	ASSLHEQF
TRBV12-3/TRBV12-4	11	TRBJ1-2	ASSLAGGGGYT
TRBV6-1	14	TRBJ2-1	ASRPSTLVRGNEQF
TRBV20-1	12	TRBJ2-3	SATWTRDTDTQY
TRBV4-1	16	TRBJ2-2	ASSQALLGRPNTGELF
TRBV29-1	11	TRBJ2-1	SVPAGMYNEQF
TRBV20-1	12	TRBJ2-1	SHGLGGFYNEQF
TRBV5-4	10	TRBJ2-1	ASSLGVNEQF
TRBV15	14	TRBJ2-1	ATSRSLAGGYNEQF
TRBV12-3/TRBV12-4	10	TRBJ1-6	ATRSGGSSLH
TRBV7-2	11	TRBJ1-6	ASSLAPNSPLH
TRBV19	12	TRBJ2-1	ASSIVRGIAEQF
TRBV7-2	14	TRBJ2-6	ASSRTGSSGANVLT
TRBV6-5	14	TRBJ1-1	ASSYSVRASNTEAF
TRBV10-3	14	TRBJ2-1	AISEPTSGRGNEQF
TRBV12-3/TRBV12-4	11	TRBJ2-2	ASRGLAGVSLF
TRBV6-1	11	TRBJ2-7	ASSEGGAYEQY
TRBV7-9	8	TRBJ2-1	ASSLVEQF
TRBV7-9	12	TRBJ1-5	ASSSEWTNQPQH
TRBV20-1	11	TRBJ2-7	SAFGRSSYEQY
TRBV19	9	TRBJ1-5	ASSLGQPQH
TRBV7-9	11	TRBJ1-2	ASSHGQNYGYT
TRBV13	14	TRBJ1-2	ASSLYPQGANYGYT
TRBV19	12	TRBJ2-7	ASSIRLASYEQY
TRBV12-3/TRBV12-4	11	TRBJ2-5	ASSFGFQETQY
TRBV12-3/TRBV12-4	9	TRBJ2-3	ASRSRDAQY
TRBV7-8	14	TRBJ2-2	ASSDLRGGRVGELF
TRBV28	16	TRBJ2-5	ASSLLKMGTSGQETQY
TRBV5-4	13	TRBJ1-1	ASSSGDRGYTEAF
TRBV7-3	12	TRBJ2-3	ASSLGSRTDTQY
TRBV7-9	17	TRBJ2-1	ASSLARTSGRAYYNEQF
TRBV7-2	9	TRBJ1-4	ASRTVYLVF
TRBV29-1	14	TRBJ2-3	SVQRNRRDPTDTEY